This T cell receptor beta chain was sequenced in a study of blood T cell repertoires in COVID-19. Across the study: The United States, Italy and Spain supplied acute and convalescent COVID-19 samples.

Germline V CDR1 and CDR2: MNHEY, SMNVEV (reference sequence). V lost 4 bases and J lost 4, with 8 bases in between. This CDR3 comprises 13 residues. Using immunoSEQ multiplex PCR, the repertoire was profiled, and TCRdb retains in-frame clones only, with some absent. The repertoire includes around 140,000 clones, roughly 87% of them detected once, and over 0.8% sits in the top ten. The rearrangement joins TRBV27 to TRBJ1-5; a possible D gene is TRBD1 (5 bases). This clonotype was obtained from a woman in her 50s with acute or convalescent COVID-19. The source material was peripheral blood. The CDR3 nucleotides read TGTGCCAGCAGTTCCCCAGGGAATCAGCCCCAGCATTTT. It yields the protein CASSSPGNQPQHF.